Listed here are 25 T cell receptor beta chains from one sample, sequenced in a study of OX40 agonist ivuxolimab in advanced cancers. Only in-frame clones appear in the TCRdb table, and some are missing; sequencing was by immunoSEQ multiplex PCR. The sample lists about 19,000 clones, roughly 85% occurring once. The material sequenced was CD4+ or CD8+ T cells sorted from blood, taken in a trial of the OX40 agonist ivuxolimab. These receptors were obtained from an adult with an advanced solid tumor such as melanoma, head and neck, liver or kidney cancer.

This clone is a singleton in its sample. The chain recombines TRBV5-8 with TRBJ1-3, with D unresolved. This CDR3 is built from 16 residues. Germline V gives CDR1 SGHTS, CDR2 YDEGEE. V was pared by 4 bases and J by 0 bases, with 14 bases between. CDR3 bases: TGTGCCAGCAGCCGCGGGTCGTTAAGCTCTGGAAACACCATATATTTT. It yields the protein CASSRGSLSSGNTIYF.

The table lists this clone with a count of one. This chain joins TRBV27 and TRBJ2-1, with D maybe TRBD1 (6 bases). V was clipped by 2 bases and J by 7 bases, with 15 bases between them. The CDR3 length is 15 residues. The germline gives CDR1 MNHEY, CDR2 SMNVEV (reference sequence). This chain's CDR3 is CASSLGQGTLNEQFF. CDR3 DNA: TGTGCCAGCAGTTTAGGGCAGGGGACGTTAAATGAGCAGTTCTTC.

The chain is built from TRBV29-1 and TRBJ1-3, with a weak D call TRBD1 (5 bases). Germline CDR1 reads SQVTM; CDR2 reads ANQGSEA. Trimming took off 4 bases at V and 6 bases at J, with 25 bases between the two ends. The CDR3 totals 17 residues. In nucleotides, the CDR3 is TGCAGCGTTGGGGGGGGAGAGGACCCCCAAAGCGAAAACACCATATATTTT. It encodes CSVGGGEDPQSENTIYF.

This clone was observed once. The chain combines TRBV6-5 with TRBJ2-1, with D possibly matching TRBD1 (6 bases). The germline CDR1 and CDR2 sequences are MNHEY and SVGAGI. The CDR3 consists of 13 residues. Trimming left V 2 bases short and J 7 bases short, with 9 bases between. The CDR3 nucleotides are TGTGCCAGCAGTTACCCCCAGGGGAATGAGCAGTTCTTC. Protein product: CASSYPQGNEQFF.

This CDR3 reads CASSLGTGFREQYF. The CDR3 DNA reads TGCGCCAGCAGCTTAGGGACAGGATTTCGGGAGCAGTACTTC. This rearrangement joins TRBV5-1 to TRBJ2-7, with 8 bases identical to TRBD1. The CDR3 spans 14 residues. CDR1 and CDR2 from the germline V gene are SGHRS and YFSETQ. V lost 2 bases and J lost 7; bases outside the gene matches: 8. The variable domain in full, with the rest retrieved from reference TRBV5-1 and TRBJ2-7, is KAGVTQTPRYLIKTRGQQVTLSCSPISGHRSVSWYQQTPGQGLQFLFEYFSETQRNKGNFPGRFSGRQFSNSRSEMNVSTLELGDSALYLCASSLGTGFREQYFGPGTRLTVT.

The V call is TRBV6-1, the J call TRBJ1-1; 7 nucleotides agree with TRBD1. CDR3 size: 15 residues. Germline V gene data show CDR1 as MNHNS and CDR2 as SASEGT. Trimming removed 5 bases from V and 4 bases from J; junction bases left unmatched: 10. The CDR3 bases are TGTGCCAGCAGTAAGACAGGGCGGGTTGGCACTGAAGCTTTCTTT. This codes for CASSKTGRVGTEAFF.

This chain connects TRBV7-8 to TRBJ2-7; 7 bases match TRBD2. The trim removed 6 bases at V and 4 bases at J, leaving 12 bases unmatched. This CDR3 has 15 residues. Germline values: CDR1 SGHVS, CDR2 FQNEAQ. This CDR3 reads CASRLTSYGGYEQYF. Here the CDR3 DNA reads TGTGCCAGCAGGCTAACTTCGTACGGGGGGTACGAGCAGTACTTC.

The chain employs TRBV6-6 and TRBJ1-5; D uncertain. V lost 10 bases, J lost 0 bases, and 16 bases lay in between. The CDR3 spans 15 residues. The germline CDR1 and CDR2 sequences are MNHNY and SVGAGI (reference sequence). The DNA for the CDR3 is TGTGCCATCCACTCCTCGGAGTATAGCAATCAGCCCCAGCATTTT. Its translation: CAIHSSEYSNQPQHF.

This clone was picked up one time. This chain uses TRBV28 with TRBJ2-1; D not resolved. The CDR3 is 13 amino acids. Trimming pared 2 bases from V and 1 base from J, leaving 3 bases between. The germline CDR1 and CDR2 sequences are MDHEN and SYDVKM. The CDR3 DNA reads TGTGCCAGCAGTTTAGGTTCCTACAATGAGCAGTTCTTC. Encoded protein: CASSLGSYNEQFF.

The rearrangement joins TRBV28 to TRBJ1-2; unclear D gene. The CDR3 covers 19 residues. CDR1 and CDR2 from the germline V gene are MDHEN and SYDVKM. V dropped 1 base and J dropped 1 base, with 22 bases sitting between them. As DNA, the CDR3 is TGTGCCAGCAGTTTATCGGTAGGGATTCCGGATCAACTTAACTATGGCTACACCTTC. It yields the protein CASSLSVGIPDQLNYGYTF.

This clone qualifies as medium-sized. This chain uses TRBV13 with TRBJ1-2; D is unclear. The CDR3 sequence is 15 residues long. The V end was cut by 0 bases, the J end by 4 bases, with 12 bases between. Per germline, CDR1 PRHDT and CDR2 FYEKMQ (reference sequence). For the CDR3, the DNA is TGTGCCAGCAGCTTAGGGGCAGCCAATACCTATGGCTACACCTTC. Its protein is CASSLGAANTYGYTF.

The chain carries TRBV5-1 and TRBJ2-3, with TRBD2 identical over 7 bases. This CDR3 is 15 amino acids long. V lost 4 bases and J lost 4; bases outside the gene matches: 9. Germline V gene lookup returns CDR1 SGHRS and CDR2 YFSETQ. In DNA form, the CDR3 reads TGCGCCAGCAGCACAACCGGGAGGTTGGCAGATACGCAGTATTTT. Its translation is CASSTTGRLADTQYF. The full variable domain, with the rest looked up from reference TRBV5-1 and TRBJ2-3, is KAGVTQTPRYLIKTRGQQVTLSCSPISGHRSVSWYQQTPGQGLQFLFEYFSETQRNKGNFPGRFSGRQFSNSRSEMNVSTLELGDSALYLCASSTTGRLADTQYFGPGTRLTVL.

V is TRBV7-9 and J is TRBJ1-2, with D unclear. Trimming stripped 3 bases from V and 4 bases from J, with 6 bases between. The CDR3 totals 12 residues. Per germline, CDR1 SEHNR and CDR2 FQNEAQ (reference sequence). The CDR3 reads CASSLVFYGYTF. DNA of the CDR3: TGTGCCAGCAGCTTGGTCTTCTATGGCTACACCTTC.

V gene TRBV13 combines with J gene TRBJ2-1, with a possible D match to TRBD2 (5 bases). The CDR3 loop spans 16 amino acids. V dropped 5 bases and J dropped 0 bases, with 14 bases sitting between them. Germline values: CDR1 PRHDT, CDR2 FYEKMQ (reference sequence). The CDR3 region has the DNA TGTGCCAGCAGCCCAGAGACGGGGAGCTCCTACAATGAGCAGTTCTTC. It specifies CASSPETGSSYNEQFF. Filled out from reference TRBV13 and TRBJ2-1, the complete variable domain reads AAGVIQSPRHLIKEKRETATLKCYPIPRHDTVYWYQQGPGQDPQFLISFYEKMQSDKGSIPDRFSAQQFSDYHSELNMSSLELGDSALYFCASSPETGSSYNEQFFGPGTRLTVL.

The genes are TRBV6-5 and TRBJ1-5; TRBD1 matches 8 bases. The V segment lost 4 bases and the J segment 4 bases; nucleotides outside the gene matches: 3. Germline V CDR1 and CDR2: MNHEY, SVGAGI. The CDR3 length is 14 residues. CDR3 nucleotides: TGTGCCAGCAGTTCCGGACAGGGAAATCAGCCCCAGCATTTT. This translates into CASSSGQGNQPQHF.

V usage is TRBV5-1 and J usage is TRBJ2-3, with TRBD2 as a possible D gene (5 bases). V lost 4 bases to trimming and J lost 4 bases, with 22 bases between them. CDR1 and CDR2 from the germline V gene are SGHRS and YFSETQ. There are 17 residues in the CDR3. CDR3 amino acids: CASSPPNREEGADTQYF. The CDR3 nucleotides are TGCGCCAGCAGCCCGCCGAACCGGGAAGAGGGCGCAGATACGCAGTATTTT.

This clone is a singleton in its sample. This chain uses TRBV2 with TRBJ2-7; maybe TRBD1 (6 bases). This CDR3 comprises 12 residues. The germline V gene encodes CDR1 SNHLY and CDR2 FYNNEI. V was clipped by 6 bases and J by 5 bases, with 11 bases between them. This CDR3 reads CASRTGNHEQYF. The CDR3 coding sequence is TGTGCCAGCAGAACAGGGAATCACGAGCAGTACTTC.

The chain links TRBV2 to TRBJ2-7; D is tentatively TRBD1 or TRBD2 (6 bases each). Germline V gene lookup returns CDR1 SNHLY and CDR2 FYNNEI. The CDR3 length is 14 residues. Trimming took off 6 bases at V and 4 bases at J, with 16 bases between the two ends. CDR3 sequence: CASRPPGAMYEQYF. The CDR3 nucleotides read TGTGCCAGCAGGCCCCCGGGGGCGATGTACGAGCAGTACTTC.

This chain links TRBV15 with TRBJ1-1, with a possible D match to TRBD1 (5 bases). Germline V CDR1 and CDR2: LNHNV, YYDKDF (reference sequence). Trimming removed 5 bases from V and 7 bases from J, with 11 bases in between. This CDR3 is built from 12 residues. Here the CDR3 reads CATSGGNGEAFF. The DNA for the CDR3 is TGTGCCACCAGCGGGGGGAACGGTGAAGCTTTCTTT.

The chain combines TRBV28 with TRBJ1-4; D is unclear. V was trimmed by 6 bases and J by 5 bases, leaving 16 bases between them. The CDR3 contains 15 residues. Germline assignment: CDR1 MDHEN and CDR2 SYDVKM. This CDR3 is CASRPRTSSNEKLFF. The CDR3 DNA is TGTGCCAGCAGACCTAGGACTTCGTCGAATGAAAAACTGTTTTTT.

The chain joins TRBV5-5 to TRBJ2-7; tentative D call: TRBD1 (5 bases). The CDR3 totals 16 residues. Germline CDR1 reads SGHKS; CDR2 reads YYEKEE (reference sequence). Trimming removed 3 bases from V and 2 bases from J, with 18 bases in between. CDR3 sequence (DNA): TGTGCCAGCAGCTGGGGTATCAGGGTTGTTCCCTACGAGCAGTACTTC. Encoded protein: CASSWGIRVVPYEQYF. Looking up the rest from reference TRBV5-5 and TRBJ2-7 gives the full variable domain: DAGVTQSPTHLIKTRGQQVTLRCSPISGHKSVSWYQQVLGQGPQFIFQYYEKEERGRGNFPDRFSARQFPNYSSELNVNALLLGDSALYLCASSWGIRVVPYEQYFGPGTRLTVT.

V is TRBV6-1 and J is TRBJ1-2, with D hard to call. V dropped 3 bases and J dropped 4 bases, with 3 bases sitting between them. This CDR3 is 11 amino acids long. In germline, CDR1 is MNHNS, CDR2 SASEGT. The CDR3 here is CASSESYGYTF. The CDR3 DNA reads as TGTGCCAGCAGTGAGTCCTATGGCTACACCTTC.

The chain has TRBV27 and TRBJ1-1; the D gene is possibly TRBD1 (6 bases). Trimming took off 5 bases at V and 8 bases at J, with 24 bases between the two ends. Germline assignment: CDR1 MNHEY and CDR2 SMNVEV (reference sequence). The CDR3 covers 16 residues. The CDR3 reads CASSTAGTMIGQEAFF. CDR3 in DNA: TGTGCCAGCAGTACAGCCGGGACAATGATAGGACAGGAAGCTTTCTTT.

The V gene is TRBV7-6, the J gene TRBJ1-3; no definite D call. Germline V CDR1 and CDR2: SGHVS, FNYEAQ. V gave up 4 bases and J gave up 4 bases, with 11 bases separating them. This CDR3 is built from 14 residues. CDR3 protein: CASSSVPVGNTIYF. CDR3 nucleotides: TGTGCCAGCAGCTCTGTCCCGGTCGGAAACACCATATATTTT.

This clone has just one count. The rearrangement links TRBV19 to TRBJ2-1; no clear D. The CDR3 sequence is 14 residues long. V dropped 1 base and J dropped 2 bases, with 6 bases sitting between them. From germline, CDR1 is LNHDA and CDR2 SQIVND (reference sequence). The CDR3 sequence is CASSIVLAYNEQFF. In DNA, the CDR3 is TGTGCCAGTAGTATAGTTCTTGCCTACAATGAGCAGTTCTTC.